The T cell receptor (beta chain) described here comes from a study of shared clonotypes between healthy human individuals. This table comes from immunoSEQ multiplex PCR, and its TCRdb copy is limited to in-frame clones, with some not included. Altogether a few million clones are present, roughly 93% being singletons, with the ten largest covering 0.39%. Points from the study as a whole: The low donor count limited represented genetic and exposure-history diversity.

From germline, CDR1 is SNHLY and CDR2 FYNNEI. V was cut by 7 bases and J by 0 bases, with 4 bases left in between. This CDR3 spans 12 amino acids. In regard to this clone: What it binds is unknown.

The sequence derives from a young man in good health. Some clones in this sample may be carry-over from other donors' samples. The specimen was naive CD4+ T cells from PBMCs. Indicated subset: CD45RA+ positively selected. The chain uses TRBV2 and TRBJ1-3, with D unresolved. The CDR3 protein is CASTLSGNTIYF. CDR3 DNA: TGTGCCAGCACCCTCTCTGGAAACACCATATATTTT.